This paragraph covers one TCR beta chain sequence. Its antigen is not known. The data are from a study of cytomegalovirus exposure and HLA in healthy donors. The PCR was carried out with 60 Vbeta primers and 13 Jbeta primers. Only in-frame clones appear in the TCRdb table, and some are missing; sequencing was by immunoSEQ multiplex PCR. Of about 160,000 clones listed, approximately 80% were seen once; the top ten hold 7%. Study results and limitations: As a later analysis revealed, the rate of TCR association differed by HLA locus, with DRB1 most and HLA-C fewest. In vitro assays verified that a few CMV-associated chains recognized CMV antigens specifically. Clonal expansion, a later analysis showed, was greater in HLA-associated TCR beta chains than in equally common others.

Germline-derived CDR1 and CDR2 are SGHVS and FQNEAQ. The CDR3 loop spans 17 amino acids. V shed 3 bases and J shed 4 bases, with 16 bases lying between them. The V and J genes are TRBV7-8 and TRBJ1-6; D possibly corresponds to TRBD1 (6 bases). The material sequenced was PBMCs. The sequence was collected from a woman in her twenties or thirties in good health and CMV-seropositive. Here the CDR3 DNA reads TGTGCCAGCAGCTTCCGGGGGGGGGCCATTTATAATTCACCCCTCCACTTT. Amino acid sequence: CASSFRGGAIYNSPLHF.